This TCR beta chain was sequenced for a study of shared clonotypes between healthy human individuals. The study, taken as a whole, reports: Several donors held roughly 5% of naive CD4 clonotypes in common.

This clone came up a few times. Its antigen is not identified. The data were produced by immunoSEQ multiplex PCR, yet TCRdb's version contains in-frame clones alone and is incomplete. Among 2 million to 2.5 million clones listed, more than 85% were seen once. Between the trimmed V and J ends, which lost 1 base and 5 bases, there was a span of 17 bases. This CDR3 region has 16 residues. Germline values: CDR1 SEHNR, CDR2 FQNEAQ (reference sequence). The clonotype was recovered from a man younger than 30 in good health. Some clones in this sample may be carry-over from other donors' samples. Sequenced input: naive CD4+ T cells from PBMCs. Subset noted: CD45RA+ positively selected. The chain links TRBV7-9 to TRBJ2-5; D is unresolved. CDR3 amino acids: CASSLGGGPERETQYF. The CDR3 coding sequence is TGTGCCAGCAGCTTAGGCGGTGGTCCCGAACGGGAGACCCAGTACTTC.